This T cell receptor (beta chain) was recovered during a study of blood T cell repertoires in COVID-19. Participants, about 18 to 90 years old, spanned 25 or so US areas. How the authors handled the data: Estimates of nucleated cell counts were drawn from the amplification of reference gene primers. Generated by immunoSEQ multiplex PCR, the TCRdb table keeps only in-frame clones and is missing some. The V and J calls and the clone size are those of that table, but D and trimming were determined from the DNA. The sample consists of 200,000 or so clones, around 89% of them appearing once. The CDR3 has 11 residues. The germline CDR1 and CDR2 sequences are LGHDT and YNNKEL (reference sequence). The V end was cut by 7 bases, the J end by 7 bases, with 8 bases between.

Sequencing was performed on PBMCs or T cells enriched from blood (not recorded which). The chain links TRBV3-1 (or the pseudogene TRBV3-2) to TRBJ2-1; a possible D gene is TRBD1 (5 bases). The receptor's source is a young woman who had recovered from COVID-19. The CDR3 DNA reads TGTGCCAGCACCGCAGGGAATGAGCAGTTCTTC. Its translation is CASTAGNEQFF.